The clone carrying this T cell receptor beta chain was counted at least ten times. Its antigen is not known. A 5'RACE template-switching step, the method used to make TCR cDNA, added a universal primer site and UMIs. TCRdb re-analysed the 5' RACE reads in MiXCR, keeping a single row per CDR3 protein. The table records 150,000 to 200,000 distinct CDR3 sequences, about 7% of them present only once. This entry is derived from a study of T cells after yellow fever vaccination. Notes on the study in general: Abundant clonotypes from the bulk population could have been carried over as contaminants into FACS-sorted repertoires.

The CDR3 consists of 14 residues. The germline V gene encodes CDR1 SNHLY and CDR2 FYNNEI. V gave up 1 base and J gave up 5 bases, with 8 bases separating them. The receptor's source is a man aged 18 to 30 who received the YFV17D yellow fever vaccine. This chain joins TRBV2 and TRBJ1-4; D is ambiguous. The sequences come from CD4+ T cells sorted from PBMCs, collected 5 days after the first yellow fever vaccination. The CDR3 loop is CASSEVAANEKLFF. The CDR3 DNA sequence: TGTGCCAGCAGTGAAGTGGCAGCAAATGAAAAACTGTTTTTT.